This TCR beta chain was recovered during a study of T cell responses to AZD1222 COVID-19 vaccine. The data were produced by immunoSEQ multiplex PCR, yet TCRdb's version contains in-frame clones alone and is incomplete. This table holds 170,000 or so clones, just over 90% found once. Comments on this clone: Its antigen remains unidentified.

Findings of the study overall: Clonal diversity may have been underestimated in mostly white British donors.

The CDR3 has 13 residues. V shed 3 bases and J shed 3 bases, with 9 bases lying between them. Germline loops: CDR1 SEHNR, CDR2 FQNEAQ (reference sequence). This chain uses TRBV7-9 with TRBJ2-7, with D perhaps being TRBD1 or TRBD2 (6 bases each). The receptor's source is an adult in good health. This specimen consisted of peripheral blood, obtained on day 0 of AZD1222 vaccination. In DNA, the CDR3 is TGTGCCAGCAGCTTGGGGGGCGTCTACGAGCAGTACTTC. Its translation is CASSLGGVYEQYF.